The 11 T cell receptor beta chains in this list originate from one sample, sequenced in a study of blood T cell repertoires in COVID-19. Libraries were prepared by immunoSEQ multiplex PCR; TCRdb keeps only in-frame clonotypes and omits some of them. Among about 250,000 clones listed, 75% to 90% were seen once. The sequencing input was PBMCs or T cells enriched from blood (not recorded which). The receptors here all came from a woman aged 18-29 years who had recovered from COVID-19.

This clone was seen a handful of times. The rearrangement links TRBV27 to TRBJ1-2; no definite D call. V gave up 5 bases and J gave up 8 bases, with 9 bases separating them. This CDR3 has 11 amino acids. Germline-derived CDR1 and CDR2 are MNHEY and SMNVEV (reference sequence). This chain's CDR3 is CASSPRPGYTF. CDR3 nucleotides: TGTGCCAGCAGTCCCAGGCCCGGCTACACCTTC.

As regards this clone: This sample also contains other DNA sequences that code for the same CDR3. V usage is TRBV19 and J usage is TRBJ2-1, with D unresolved. Per germline, CDR1 LNHDA and CDR2 SQIVND (reference sequence). V lost 2 bases and J lost 3, with 8 bases in between. This CDR3 has 14 amino acids. The CDR3 sequence: CASSISTGYNEQFF. DNA of the CDR3: TGTGCCAGTAGTATATCAACTGGCTACAATGAGCAGTTCTTC.

This clone has only a few counts. The chain has TRBV6-4 and TRBJ2-3; 10 bases map to TRBD1. The CDR3 runs to 15 residues. Per the germline V gene, CDR1 is MRHNA and CDR2 is SNTAGT. The J segment lost 5 bases and the V segment lost 0 bases, leaving 2 bases of the junction unmatched. CDR3 sequence reads: CASSDSGQGGDTQYF. As DNA, the CDR3 is TGTGCCAGCAGTGACTCCGGACAGGGGGGAGATACGCAGTATTTT.

V and J are TRBV4-1 and TRBJ1-2; TRBD1 aligns across 10 bases. Germline CDR1 MGHRA, CDR2 YSYEKL. V lost 0 bases, J lost 7 bases, and 5 bases stayed unmatched. The CDR3 loop spans 15 amino acids. CDR3 in DNA: TGCGCCAGCAGCCAAGAACCGGGACAGGGGCTTGGCTACACCTTC. The encoded protein is CASSQEPGQGLGYTF.

The chain links TRBV7-9 to TRBJ2-3; 7 bases are a match to TRBD1. This CDR3 contains 16 residues. Germline values: CDR1 SEHNR, CDR2 FQNEAQ (reference sequence). The J segment lost 5 bases and the V segment lost 3 bases, leaving 11 bases of the junction unmatched. DNA of the CDR3: TGTGCCAGCAGCTTCACAGGGGACGGCTATCAAGATACGCAGTATTTT. This gives the protein CASSFTGDGYQDTQYF.

This chain links TRBV6-1 with TRBJ2-3, with 7 bases matching TRBD2. In germline, CDR1 is MNHNS, CDR2 SASEGT. The CDR3 is 15 amino acids. Germline trimming cut 2 bases from V and 2 bases from J; bases unmatched to any gene: 4. Here the CDR3 reads CASSEWEGNTDTQYF. CDR3 bases: TGTGCCAGCAGTGAATGGGAGGGTAACACAGATACGCAGTATTTT.

The chain links TRBV2 to TRBJ2-5, with D possibly TRBD2 on 5 matching bases. The CDR3 is 13 residues long. V lost 1 base and J lost 7, with 10 bases in between. Germline V gene lookup returns CDR1 SNHLY and CDR2 FYNNEI. CDR3 protein: CASSEVEGGTQYF. CDR3 nucleotide sequence: TGTGCCAGCAGTGAAGTGGAAGGAGGGACCCAGTACTTC.

This clone was counted a few times. The genes are TRBV5-1 and TRBJ1-6; D possibly corresponds to TRBD1 (6 bases). CDR3 size: 13 residues. V was pared by 2 bases and J by 13 bases, with 13 bases between. Germline V gene lookup returns CDR1 SGHRS and CDR2 YFSETQ. The CDR3 nucleotides are TGCGCCAGCAGCTTCAACAGGGAATCGCCCCTCCACTTT. This encodes CASSFNRESPLHF.

The chain recombines TRBV11-1 with TRBJ1-3; weak D call: TRBD1 (6 bases). Per germline, CDR1 SGHAT and CDR2 FQDESV (reference sequence). The CDR3 contains 13 residues. Deletions cut 3 bases from V and 8 bases from J, with 11 bases between. The CDR3 spells CASSFGDTHTIYF. CDR3 nucleotide sequence: TGTGCCAGCAGCTTCGGGGACACTCACACCATATATTTT.

The chain carries TRBV18 and TRBJ2-3; possible D gene TRBD1, 6 bases. Germline V gives CDR1 KGHSH, CDR2 LQKENI. The V end lost 0 bases, the J end lost 2 bases, and 9 bases lay between the germline ends. CDR3 length: 15 residues. Written as DNA, the CDR3 is TGTGCCAGCTCACCACCGCAGGGGATCACAGATACGCAGTATTTT. This translates into CASSPPQGITDTQYF.

The chain carries TRBV19 and TRBJ2-1, with D maybe TRBD2 (7 bases). Per germline, CDR1 LNHDA and CDR2 SQIVND (reference sequence). The CDR3 contains 13 residues. Between the trimmed V and J ends, which lost 5 bases and 5 bases, there was a span of 10 bases. In DNA, the CDR3 is TGTGCCAGTAGTGGGGGGGCAGACAATGAGCAGTTCTTC. The encoded protein is CASSGGADNEQFF.